The 31 T cell receptor beta chains below all came from one sample that was sequenced in a study of shared clonotypes between healthy human individuals. Only in-frame clones appear in the TCRdb table, and some are missing; sequencing was by immunoSEQ multiplex PCR. Among 2 million to 2.5 million clones listed, around 93% were seen once. Material: naive CD4+ T cells from PBMCs. Subset denoted: CD45RA+ positively selected. The receptor source for this set is a young man in good health. Some clones in this sample may be carry-over from other donors' samples.

The chain has TRBV4-1 and TRBJ1-2; 7 bases line up with TRBD1. The V gene end was trimmed by 3 bases and the J gene end by 0 bases; junction bases not matched to a gene: 7. The CDR3 has 16 amino acids. Germline lookup yields CDR1 MGHRA and CDR2 YSYEKL. The CDR3 sequence: CASSQDRDRTNYGYTF. DNA for the CDR3: TGCGCCAGCAGCCAGGACCGGGACAGAACTAACTATGGCTACACCTTC.

This clone came up once. This chain connects TRBV11-1 to TRBJ1-2, with a tentative D call TRBD1 (5 bases). V shed 4 bases and J shed 4 bases, with 10 bases lying between them. The CDR3 totals 13 residues. The germline V gene encodes CDR1 SGHAT and CDR2 FQDESV (reference sequence). CDR3 residues: CASSWGGAYGYTF. The CDR3 DNA is TGTGCCAGCAGCTGGGGCGGGGCCTATGGCTACACCTTC.

The chain employs TRBV5-1 and TRBJ1-2; 8 bases match TRBD1. The length of the CDR3 is 13 residues. In germline, CDR1 is SGHRS, CDR2 YFSETQ. The J segment lost 8 bases and the V segment lost 4 bases, leaving 7 bases of the junction unmatched. The chain's CDR3 is CASSVDRAGGYTF. CDR3 bases: TGCGCCAGCAGCGTGGACAGGGCTGGAGGCTACACCTTC.

This clone has just one count. The gene calls are TRBV6-1 and TRBJ1-1, with D perhaps matching TRBD1 (6 bases). CDR1 and CDR2 (germline): MNHNS, SASEGT. The CDR3 contains 12 residues. V was clipped by 8 bases and J by 3 bases, with 10 bases between them. The CDR3: CASHRVDTEAFF. The CDR3 coding sequence is TGTGCCAGCCACAGGGTGGACACTGAAGCTTTCTTT.

This clone was seen only once. Other DNA sequences in this sample translate to the same CDR3. The V call is TRBV2, the J call TRBJ2-7, with unresolved D. The CDR3 runs to 12 residues. Germline-derived CDR1 and CDR2 are SNHLY and FYNNEI. Trimming took 6 bases from V and 2 from J, leaving 8 bases between them. CDR3 region: CASRTGTYEQYF. CDR3 in DNA: TGTGCCAGCAGAACGGGCACCTACGAGCAGTACTTC.

This chain links TRBV2 with TRBJ2-3; the D gene is possibly TRBD1 (6 bases). Germline V gene lookup returns CDR1 SNHLY and CDR2 FYNNEI. There are 12 residues in the CDR3. Trimming removed 9 bases from V and 6 bases from J, with 13 bases in between. CDR3 region: CARAGAGDTQYF. CDR3 bases: TGTGCCAGAGCAGGGGCAGGGGATACGCAGTATTTT.

The chain links TRBV4-1 to TRBJ2-5, with D tentatively TRBD2 (5 bases). Trimming took off 1 base at V and 4 bases at J, with 10 bases between the two ends. Germline V gene data show CDR1 as MGHRA and CDR2 as YSYEKL. This CDR3 has 14 amino acids. DNA of the CDR3: TGCGCCAGCAGCCAAGTAACTAGTCGAGAGACCCAGTACTTC. Translation gives CASSQVTSRETQYF.

This clone was detected only a few times. This specimen includes other DNA sequences encoding the same CDR3. V is TRBV6-1 and J is TRBJ2-6; unclear D gene. The V gene's germline CDR1 is MNHNS and CDR2 SASEGT. CDR3 length: 13 residues. V was pared by 7 bases and J by 0 bases, with 4 bases between. The CDR3 DNA follows: TGTGCCAGCACCCTCTCTGGGGCCAACGTCCTGACTTTC. Translation gives CASTLSGANVLTF.

The V and J genes are TRBV5-4 and TRBJ1-1; D uncertain. V was pared by 4 bases and J by 3 bases, with 13 bases between. Germline V gene data show CDR1 as SGHNT and CDR2 as YYREEE (reference sequence). The CDR3 has 14 amino acids. This CDR3 is CASSPASRDTEAFF. CDR3 DNA sequence: TGTGCCAGCAGCCCAGCAAGTAGGGACACTGAAGCTTTCTTT.

The V gene is TRBV7-3, the J gene TRBJ2-7, with TRBD2 matching over 10 bases. The CDR3 covers 14 residues. J lost 3 bases, V lost 5 bases, and 4 bases had no gene match. Germline values: CDR1 SGHTA, CDR2 FQGTGA. The CDR3 DNA follows: TGTGCCAGCAGCCTAGCGGGGGCGAACTACGAGCAGTACTTC. It yields the protein CASSLAGANYEQYF.

The J gene is TRBJ2-7, the V gene TRBV6-1; 9 positions match TRBD2. V was pared by 2 bases and J by 2 bases, with 10 bases of the junction left unmatched. Germline loops: CDR1 MNHNS, CDR2 SASEGT. The CDR3 spans 17 residues. The CDR3 reads CASSENGILAGTYEQYF. The CDR3 coding sequence is TGTGCCAGCAGTGAAAACGGTATACTAGCGGGCACCTACGAGCAGTACTTC.

The DNA of the CDR3 is TGTGCCAGCAGCCTAGACTGGGTCCGTTACGAGCAGTACTTC. This gives the protein CASSLDWVRYEQYF. V and J are TRBV7-8 and TRBJ2-7; D not certain. CDR3 length equals 14 residues. Deletions cut 5 bases from V and 4 bases from J, with 15 bases between. Germline V CDR1 and CDR2: SGHVS, FQNEAQ.

Comment on this clone: Other DNA sequences in this sample translate to the same CDR3. This chain uses TRBV28 with TRBJ1-2; unclear D gene. CDR1 is MDHEN and CDR2 is SYDVKM in the germline V gene. The CDR3 is 12 residues long. V lost 2 bases and J 3 bases, leaving 4 bases between the germline ends. The CDR3 loop reads CASSLSDYGYTF. As DNA, the CDR3 is TGTGCCAGCAGTTTAAGCGACTATGGCTACACCTTC.

This chain joins TRBV7-8 and TRBJ2-1, with D perhaps being TRBD1 or TRBD2 (6 bases each). CDR3 length equals 14 residues. The germline V gene encodes CDR1 SGHVS and CDR2 FQNEAQ. The V end was cut by 5 bases, the J end by 4 bases, with 12 bases between. CDR3 bases: TGTGCCAGCAGCAACAGGGACTCTTACAATGAGCAGTTCTTC. Protein: CASSNRDSYNEQFF.

For this clone: Additional DNA sequences in this sample encode the identical CDR3. The V call is TRBV9, the J call TRBJ1-3, with D perhaps TRBD1 (5 bases). Trimming removed 4 bases from V and 0 bases from J, with 11 bases in between. Germline values: CDR1 SGDLS, CDR2 YYNGEE. CDR3 length: 15 residues. This CDR3 is CASSPGGSSGNTIYF. Written as DNA, the CDR3 is TGTGCCAGCAGCCCCGGGGGGAGCTCTGGAAACACCATATATTTT.

This clone was found once. The genes are TRBV7-8 and TRBJ2-7; possible D gene TRBD1, 6 bases. This CDR3 contains 14 residues. V lost 2 bases and J lost 2, with 10 bases in between. Germline lookup yields CDR1 SGHVS and CDR2 FQNEAQ. CDR3 nucleotide sequence: TGTGCCAGCAGCTTATCGGGACATACCTACGAGCAGTACTTC. Protein: CASSLSGHTYEQYF.

V and J are TRBV23-1 and TRBJ2-1, with TRBD2 identical over 12 bases. TRBV23-1 is sorted into the ORF group, with uncertain function. The length of the CDR3 is 16 residues. Trimming cost V 0 bases and J 8 bases; bases outside gene matches: 5. The CDR3 DNA sequence: TGCGCCAGCAGTCAATCCGGACTAGCGGGATTCGATGAGCAGTTCTTC. This encodes CASSQSGLAGFDEQFF.

The chain uses TRBV10-3 and TRBJ2-6; tentative D call: TRBD2 (6 bases). The CDR3 runs to 17 residues. V lost 6 bases to trimming and J lost 0 bases, with 15 bases between them. The germline V gene has CDR1 ENHRY and CDR2 SYGVKD. Written as DNA, the CDR3 is TGTGCCATCAGCCCCCTGGCGGGGTACTCTGGGGCCAACGTCCTGACTTTC. This encodes CAISPLAGYSGANVLTF.

The chain joins TRBV7-3 to TRBJ2-2, with D possibly TRBD2 on 5 matching bases. Trimming pared 0 bases from V and 5 bases from J, leaving 10 bases between. The germline V gene encodes CDR1 SGHTA and CDR2 FQGTGA. The length of the CDR3 is 15 residues. The CDR3 here is CASSLTLGGTGELFF. The CDR3, as DNA: TGTGCCAGCAGCTTAACGCTTGGAGGTACCGGGGAGCTGTTTTTT.

The rearrangement links TRBV11-3 to TRBJ2-1, with TRBD1 matching over 9 bases. The CDR3 consists of 14 residues. Germline V lookup: CDR1 SGHNT, CDR2 YENEEA. The junction had 3 bases not matched to a gene; V was cut back by 5 bases and J by 4 bases. The DNA of the CDR3 is TGTGCCAGCAGCGCGGGACAGGGATACAATGAGCAGTTCTTC. This sequence encodes CASSAGQGYNEQFF.

This chain links TRBV6-1 with TRBJ1-4; 8 nucleotides agree with TRBD1. CDR3 length equals 15 residues. CDR1 is MNHNS, CDR2 SASEGT, per germline. J lost 7 bases, V lost 4 bases, and 8 bases had no gene match. CDR3 sequence reads: CASSGGQGRGEKLFF. The CDR3 bases are TGTGCCAGCAGTGGAGGACAGGGCCGAGGTGAAAAACTGTTTTTT.

The chain joins TRBV6-1 to TRBJ2-2; D gene unclear. Germline values: CDR1 MNHNS, CDR2 SASEGT. Trimming removed 4 bases from V and 7 bases from J, with 19 bases in between. This CDR3 is built from 16 residues. The CDR3 sequence: CASSGLGTTLGGELFF. The CDR3 DNA sequence: TGTGCCAGCAGTGGCCTCGGAACCACCCTGGGCGGGGAGCTGTTTTTT.

CDR3 protein: CASSLDLGPHNEQFF. The CDR3 coding sequence is TGTGCCAGCAGCTTAGATTTGGGACCCCACAATGAGCAGTTCTTC. The chain has TRBV7-2 and TRBJ2-1; either TRBD1 or TRBD2 may supply D (5 bases each). Germline V gene lookup returns CDR1 SGHTA and CDR2 FQGNSA. The length of the CDR3 is 15 residues. The germline V and J ends were trimmed by 1 base and 5 bases, with 12 bases remaining between them. The full variable domain, its missing parts supplied by reference TRBV7-2 and TRBJ2-1, is GAGVSQSPSNKVTEKGKDVELRCDPISGHTALYWYRQSLGQGLEFLIYFQGNSAPDKSGLPSDRFSAERTGGSVSTLTIQRTQQEDSAVYLCASSLDLGPHNEQFFGPGTRLTVL.

The V call is TRBV19, the J call TRBJ2-3, with 8 bases aligning to TRBD2. Germline loops: CDR1 LNHDA, CDR2 SQIVND (reference sequence). With 6 bases clipped from V and 0 bases from J, the junction kept 5 bases outside the gene matches. This CDR3 has 15 residues. Here the CDR3 reads CASRALAESTDTQYF. The CDR3 DNA reads TGTGCCAGTAGGGCACTAGCGGAGAGCACAGATACGCAGTATTTT.

The gene calls are TRBV7-9 and TRBJ1-4; 11 bases are a match to TRBD1. Trimming at V came to 3 bases and at J to 7 bases, leaving 1 base not matched to a gene. Germline V gene lookup returns CDR1 SEHNR and CDR2 FQNEAQ (reference sequence). CDR3 length equals 14 residues. This CDR3 reads CASSLDRGPEKLFF. The CDR3 DNA follows: TGTGCCAGCAGCTTGGACAGGGGGCCTGAAAAACTGTTTTTT. Drawing the rest from reference TRBV7-9 and TRBJ1-4, the complete variable domain is DTGVSQNPRHKITKRGQNVTFRCDPISEHNRLYWYRQTLGQGPEFLTYFQNEAQLEKSRLLSDRFSAERPKGSFSTLEIQRTEQGDSAMYLCASSLDRGPEKLFFGSGTQLSVL.

The V call is TRBV30, the J call TRBJ1-5, with no clear D. The ends were cut back, 1 base at V and 9 bases at J, with 10 bases in the middle. This CDR3 region has 12 residues. Germline V CDR1 and CDR2: GTSNPN, SVGIG (reference sequence). Here the CDR3 reads CAWSDGAGPQHF. The CDR3 DNA follows: TGTGCCTGGAGTGACGGCGCGGGGCCCCAGCATTTT.

This chain uses TRBV15 with TRBJ2-5, with 13 bases that match TRBD2. V lost 2 bases to trimming and J lost 4 bases; unmatched junction nucleotides: 4. CDR3 length equals 16 residues. Germline V gives CDR1 LNHNV, CDR2 YYDKDF (reference sequence). CDR3 bases: TGTGCCACCAGCAGACTAGGACTAGCGGGAGTAGAGACCCAGTACTTC. Its translation is CATSRLGLAGVETQYF.

V and J are TRBV10-3 and TRBJ1-1; D is ambiguous. The V and J ends lost 6 bases and 6 bases respectively, with 11 bases between them. This CDR3 region has 12 residues. CDR1 is ENHRY, CDR2 SYGVKD, per germline. In DNA, the CDR3 is TGTGCCATCAGCAGCACTGGTCCTGAAGCTTTCTTT. It translates to CAISSTGPEAFF.

This CDR3 reads CASSLNWAGTGTDTQYF. CDR3 nucleotide sequence: TGTGCCAGCAGCCTAAATTGGGCAGGGACAGGGACAGATACGCAGTATTTT. J is TRBJ2-3 and V is TRBV14; TRBD1 matches 9 bases. The CDR3 spans 17 residues. V shed 4 bases, J shed 3 bases, and the junction held 11 bases outside the gene matches. CDR1 and CDR2 (germline): SGHDN, FVKESK.

The genes are TRBV28 and TRBJ1-5; D may be TRBD1 (5 bases). Per the germline V gene, CDR1 is MDHEN and CDR2 is SYDVKM. This CDR3 region has 14 residues. V was cut by 5 bases and J by 7 bases, with 15 bases left in between. As DNA, the CDR3 is TGTGCCAGCAGTCCTCCGGGGACCGAACAGCCCCAGCATTTT. It codes for CASSPPGTEQPQHF.

Note on this clone: The same CDR3 arises from other DNA sequences in this sample as well. This chain joins TRBV6-1 and TRBJ1-1, with no clear D. Per germline, CDR1 MNHNS and CDR2 SASEGT. V was shortened by 3 bases and J by 5 bases, with 7 bases between the two germline ends. The CDR3 contains 12 residues. The CDR3 is CASSDLGTEAFF. DNA of the CDR3: TGTGCCAGCAGTGACTTGGGAACTGAAGCTTTCTTT.